This T cell receptor (beta chain) was captured in a study of CD8+ T cells in alopecia areata. The CDR3 is made up of 14 amino acids. Trimming removed 4 bases from V and 0 bases from J, with 10 bases in between. The germline CDR1 and CDR2 sequences are SQVTM and ANQGSEA. It was cDNA, reverse transcribed from extracted RNA, that served as the sequencing template. TCRdb's table, derived via immunoSEQ multiplex PCR, lists solely in-frame clones and lacks some. The sample has 150,000 to 200,000 clones; roughly 60% are singletons. The chain employs TRBV29-1 and TRBJ1-3, with D unclear. The input for sequencing was CD4+ T cells sorted from blood, taken at week 0. This clonotype was obtained from a human donor with alopecia areata. DNA for the CDR3: TGCAGCGTTGTGGGCAGGTTCTCTGGAAACACCATATATTTT. This sequence encodes CSVVGRFSGNTIYF. Full variable domain (outside the CDR3, taken from reference TRBV29-1 and TRBJ1-3): SAVISQKPSRDICQRGTSLTIQCQVDSQVTMMFWYRQQPGQSLTLIATANQGSEATYESGFVIDKFPISRPNLTFSTLTVSNMSPEDSSIYLCSVVGRFSGNTIYFGEGSWLTVV.